The 9 T cell receptor beta chains below all came from one sample that was sequenced in a study of T cells in localized non-small cell lung cancer (dated by TCRdb to 2020 to 2022). Preparation of the library involved the immunoSEQ multiplex PCR assay. TCRdb provides this immuneACCESS table in a form limited to in-frame rearrangements. Some clones are lacking; in checked studies, under half of them reflect an unresolved V gene, and why the rest are absent is not known. This sample has around 100,000 clones in its table, and approximately 90% of those were observed once. The top ten clonotypes cover roughly 15% of the sample. The sequencing here drew on peripheral blood, taken before any cancer treatment. The receptors here all came from a man between 35 and 75 years old with stage I squamous cell lung carcinoma.

V usage is TRBV5-1 and J usage is TRBJ2-7; D unresolved. The germline V and J ends were trimmed by 0 bases and 5 bases, with 12 bases remaining between them. The CDR3 spans 14 residues. Germline values: CDR1 SGHRS, CDR2 YFSETQ. The CDR3 is CASSLAGIEDEQYF. The CDR3 DNA sequence: TGCGCCAGCAGCTTGGCAGGTATAGAAGACGAGCAGTACTTC.

The chain is built from TRBV7-2 and TRBJ1-4; D uncertain. This CDR3 comprises 14 residues. CDR1 is SGHTA and CDR2 is FQGNSA in the germline V gene. V gave up 2 bases and J gave up 4 bases, with 8 bases separating them. The CDR3 reads CASSLRRLNEKLFF. CDR3 nucleotides: TGTGCCAGCAGCTTACGTCGCCTTAATGAAAAACTGTTTTTT.

V and J are TRBV5-1 and TRBJ2-3, with 10 bases lining up with TRBD2. The CDR3 spans 16 residues. Germline V CDR1 and CDR2: SGHRS, YFSETQ. With V trimmed by 3 bases and J by 4 bases, 8 bases remained unmatched. CDR3 nucleotides: TGCGCCAGCAGCTCTTCTGTAGCGGGGGGCGCAGATACGCAGTATTTT. It specifies CASSSSVAGGADTQYF. The variable domain in full, completed from reference TRBV5-1 and TRBJ2-3, reads KAGVTQTPRYLIKTRGQQVTLSCSPISGHRSVSWYQQTPGQGLQFLFEYFSETQRNKGNFPGRFSGRQFSNSRSEMNVSTLELGDSALYLCASSSSVAGGADTQYFGPGTRLTVL.

This clone is a singleton in its sample. The chain carries TRBV7-8 and TRBJ1-1; no reliable D call. Deletions cut 1 base from V and 1 base from J, with 7 bases between. Germline CDR1 is SGHVS and CDR2 is FQNEAQ. The CDR3 is 14 residues long. The CDR3 region has the DNA TGTGCCAGCAGCTTAGGGCAGACGAACACTGAAGCTTTCTTT. Its translation: CASSLGQTNTEAFF.

This sequence joins TRBV4-1 and TRBJ1-2; 7 nucleotides match TRBD1. With V trimmed by 0 bases and J by 7 bases, 2 bases remained unmatched. CDR1 MGHRA and CDR2 YSYEKL come from the germline V gene. This CDR3 contains 13 residues. The CDR3 loop is CASSQENRGGYTF. Written as DNA, the CDR3 is TGCGCCAGCAGCCAAGAAAACAGGGGTGGCTACACCTTC.

CDR3 coding DNA: TGTGCCAGCAGTGAGCGACAGGGAAGGGGCGCTGAAGCTTTCTTT. Amino acids: CASSERQGRGAEAFF. The chain joins TRBV25-1 to TRBJ1-1; 7 nucleotides align to TRBD1. The V and J ends lost 3 bases and 6 bases, in that order; junction bases with no gene match: 10. CDR1 is MGHDK and CDR2 is SYGVNS in the germline V gene. This CDR3 region has 15 residues.

This clone was seen just once. The V and J genes are TRBV5-4 and TRBJ1-1, with no clear D. V dropped 1 base and J dropped 1 base, with 8 bases sitting between them. The CDR3 runs to 14 residues. Looked up from germline, CDR1 is SGHNT and CDR2 is YYREEE (reference sequence). The DNA of the CDR3 is TGTGCCAGCAGCTTGCCAGCAAGGAACACTGAAGCTTTCTTT. Translating it yields CASSLPARNTEAFF. The full variable domain, completed using reference TRBV5-4 and TRBJ1-1, is ETGVTQSPTHLIKTRGQQVTLRCSSQSGHNTVSWYQQALGQGPQFIFQYYREEENGRGNFPPRFSGLQFPNYSSELNVNALELDDSALYLCASSLPARNTEAFFGQGTRLTVV.

V usage is TRBV28 and J usage is TRBJ2-7, with 7 nucleotides matching TRBD1. The CDR3 totals 14 residues. The germline V gene has CDR1 MDHEN and CDR2 SYDVKM. The V gene end was trimmed by 6 bases and the J gene end by 7 bases; junction bases not matched to a gene: 12. The CDR3 bases are TGTGCCAGCAGCCGGGGACAGCGCTACGGAGAGCAGTACTTC. This encodes CASSRGQRYGEQYF.

V and J are TRBV28 and TRBJ2-7; 7 bases agree with TRBD1. CDR3 length: 12 amino acids. Trimming took 8 bases from V and 2 from J; bases not matched to a gene: 3. Germline V CDR1 and CDR2: MDHEN, SYDVKM. In nucleotides, the CDR3 is TGTGCCAGCGACACAGGGGCCTACGAGCAGTACTTC. This sequence encodes CASDTGAYEQYF.